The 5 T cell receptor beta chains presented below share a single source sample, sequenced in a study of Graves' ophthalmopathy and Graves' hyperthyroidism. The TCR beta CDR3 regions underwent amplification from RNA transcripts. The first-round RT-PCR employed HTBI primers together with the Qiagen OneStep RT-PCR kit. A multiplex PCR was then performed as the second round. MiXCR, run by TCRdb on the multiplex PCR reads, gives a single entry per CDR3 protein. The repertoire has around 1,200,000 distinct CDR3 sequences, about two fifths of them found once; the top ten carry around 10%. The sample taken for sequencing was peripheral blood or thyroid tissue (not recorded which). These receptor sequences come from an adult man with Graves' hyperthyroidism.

The CDR3 DNA sequence: TGTGCCATCAGTAAAGACAGCTATGGGGCCAACGTCCTGACTTTC. Translation gives CAISKDSYGANVLTF. This chain joins TRBV10-3 and TRBJ2-6, with D possibly TRBD1 on 5 matching bases. Trimming took 5 bases from V and 3 from J, leaving 11 bases between them. Germline loops: CDR1 ENHRY, CDR2 SYGVKD. The CDR3 has 15 residues.

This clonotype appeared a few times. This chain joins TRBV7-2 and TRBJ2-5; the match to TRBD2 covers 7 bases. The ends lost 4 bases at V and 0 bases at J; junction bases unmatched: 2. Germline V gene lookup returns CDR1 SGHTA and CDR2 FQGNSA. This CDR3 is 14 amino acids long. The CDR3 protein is CASSSTSYQETQYF. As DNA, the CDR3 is TGTGCCAGCAGCTCGACTAGCTACCAAGAGACCCAGTACTTC.

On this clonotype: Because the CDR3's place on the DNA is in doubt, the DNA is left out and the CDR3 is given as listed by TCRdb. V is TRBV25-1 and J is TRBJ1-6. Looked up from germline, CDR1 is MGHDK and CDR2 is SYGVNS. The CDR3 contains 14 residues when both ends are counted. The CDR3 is CACSARNTDSPLHF.

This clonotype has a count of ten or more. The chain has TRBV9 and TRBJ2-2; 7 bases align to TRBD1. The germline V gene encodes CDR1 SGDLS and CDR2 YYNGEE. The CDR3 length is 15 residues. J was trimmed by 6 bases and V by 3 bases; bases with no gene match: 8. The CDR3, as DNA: TGTGCCAGCAGCGGCCGGGACAGATCGGCCGGGGAGCTGTTTTTT. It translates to CASSGRDRSAGELFF.

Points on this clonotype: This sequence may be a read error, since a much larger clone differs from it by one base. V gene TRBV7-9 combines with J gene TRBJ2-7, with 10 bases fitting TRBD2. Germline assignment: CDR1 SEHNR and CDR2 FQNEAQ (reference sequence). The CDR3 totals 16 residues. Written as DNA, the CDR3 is TGTGCCAGCAGCTTAGCGAATAGCGGGAGGTCTTACGAGCAGCACTTC. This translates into CASSLANSGRSYEQHF.